The sequence of this T cell receptor (beta chain) was determined in a study of shared clonotypes between healthy human individuals. Some clones are missing from TCRdb's copy, which holds only in-frame ones; the method was immunoSEQ multiplex PCR. This table holds 2 million to 2.5 million clones, approximately 93% found once. CDR1 SEHNR and CDR2 FQNEAQ come from the germline V gene (reference sequence). The CDR3 is 13 amino acids. V lost 5 bases and J lost 9, with 11 bases in between. The source is a man aged 18 to 30 in good health. Some clones in this sample may be carry-over from other donors' samples. The genes are TRBV7-9 and TRBJ2-6; D is ambiguous. The sequenced material came from naive CD4+ T cells from PBMCs. Indicated subset: CD45RA+ positively selected. The DNA of the CDR3 is TGTGCCAGCAGCCGAGAGATGGTCAACGTCCTGACTTTC. It specifies CASSREMVNVLTF.